This record looks at one T cell receptor (beta chain) sequence and its context. Germline assignment: CDR1 LGHNA and CDR2 YNFKEQ. The length of the CDR3 is 18 residues. V shed 2 bases, J shed 1 base, and the junction held 13 bases outside the gene matches. The protocol was immunoSEQ multiplex PCR, while the TCRdb copy is restricted to in-frame clones and leaves out a portion. Among hundreds of thousands of clones, around 87% were seen once, and the ten largest hold approximately 0.011%. The sample is drawn from a study of shared T cell receptors in the human thymus. These data also formed part of another study, on human thymus T cells. According to that study: Those donating were healthy Finnish infants in corrective surgery for congenital heart defects. The source of the thymus tissue was resections taken during corrective heart surgery. Gene usage (both V and J) appeared biased in thymic and blood repertoires. Unrelated individuals were reported by related research to share highly overlapping thymic repertoires.

This chain uses TRBV4-2 with TRBJ2-5; TRBD2 aligns across 7 bases. Sequencing was done on a sample of thymocytes. The clonotype comes from a boy in the first two years of life with a congenital heart defect. CDR3 loop: CASSQTLWITGGQETQYF. DNA for the CDR3: TGTGCCAGCAGCCAAACCCTCTGGATTACGGGAGGCCAAGAGACCCAGTACTTC.